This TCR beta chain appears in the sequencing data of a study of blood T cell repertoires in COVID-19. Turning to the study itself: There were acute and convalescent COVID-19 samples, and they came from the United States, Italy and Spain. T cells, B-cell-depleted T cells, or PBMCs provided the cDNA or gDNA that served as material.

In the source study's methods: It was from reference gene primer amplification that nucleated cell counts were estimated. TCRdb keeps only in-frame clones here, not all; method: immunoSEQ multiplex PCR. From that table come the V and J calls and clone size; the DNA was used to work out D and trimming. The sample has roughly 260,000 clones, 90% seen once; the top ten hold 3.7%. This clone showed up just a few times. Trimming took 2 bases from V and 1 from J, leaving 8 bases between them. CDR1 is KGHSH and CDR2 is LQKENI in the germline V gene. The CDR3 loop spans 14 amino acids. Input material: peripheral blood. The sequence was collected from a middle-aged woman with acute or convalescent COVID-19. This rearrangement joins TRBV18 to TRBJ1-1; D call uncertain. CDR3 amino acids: CASSPAQENTEAFF. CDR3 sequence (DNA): TGTGCCAGCTCACCAGCGCAGGAGAACACTGAAGCTTTCTTT.